The 18 T cell receptor beta chains below all came from one sample that was sequenced in a study of cytotoxic CD8 clonotypes in ibrutinib-treated CLL. Method: immunoSEQ multiplex PCR; TCRdb's copy keeps in-frame clones and lacks some. This table has some 130,000 clones, around 80% appearing once. Sequencing used PBMCs, obtained after 24 months of ibrutinib treatment. The receptors originated from a human donor with chronic lymphocytic leukemia.

The rearrangement uses TRBV30 and TRBJ2-2, with 13 bases identical to TRBD2. CDR3 length equals 14 residues. The V segment lost 3 bases and the J segment 5 bases; nucleotides outside the gene matches: 0. Germline V gene sequence: CDR1 GTSNPN, CDR2 SVGIG (reference sequence). CDR3 sequence reads: CAWRGLAGTGELFF. CDR3 bases: TGTGCCTGGAGGGGACTAGCGGGGACCGGGGAGCTGTTTTTT.

This clone was observed a handful of times. The gene calls are TRBV5-5 and TRBJ1-4; 9 nucleotides line up with TRBD1. J gave up 7 bases and V 4 bases, and 14 bases lay outside the gene matches. CDR1 and CDR2 (germline): SGHKS, YYEKEE (reference sequence). This CDR3 comprises 17 residues. The CDR3 protein is CASSQRNPGQGSEKLFF. The CDR3 bases are TGTGCCAGCAGCCAACGAAATCCGGGACAGGGTTCTGAAAAACTGTTTTTT.

This chain connects TRBV27 to TRBJ2-1; possibly TRBD1 or TRBD2 for D (5 bases each). The CDR3 is made up of 16 amino acids. V lost 5 bases and J lost 0, with 14 bases in between. Germline-derived CDR1 and CDR2 are MNHEY and SMNVEV (reference sequence). The CDR3 reads CASSNPGTGSYNEQFF. The DNA of the CDR3 is TGTGCCAGCAGTAACCCCGGGACCGGCTCCTACAATGAGCAGTTCTTC.

Concerning this clone: At one end the junction does not follow the germline gene, possibly because of a read error. The V call is TRBV9, the J call TRBJ2-2; 7 bases match TRBD1. CDR3 size: 14 residues. Germline CDR1 SGDLS, CDR2 YYNGEE. The CDR3 coding sequence is TGTGCCAGCACCGTAGACAGGGTTCCCGGGGAGCTGTTTTTT. Protein product: CASTVDRVPGELFF.

This clone was seen a single time. The rearrangement uses TRBV5-6 and TRBJ1-5; TRBD1 is a possible D gene (5 bases). The germline V gene encodes CDR1 SGHDT and CDR2 YYEEEE. The CDR3 consists of 14 residues. Trimming removed 0 bases at V and 9 bases at J, with 13 bases between. This CDR3 is CASSLGSRGMPQHF. The CDR3 nucleotides read TGTGCCAGCAGCTTGGGGTCTCGGGGGATGCCCCAGCATTTT.

This clone has a single count. The chain combines TRBV14 with TRBJ2-2; D is possibly TRBD2 (6 bases). Germline V gene data show CDR1 as SGHDN and CDR2 as FVKESK. The CDR3 runs to 15 residues. V shed 4 bases and J shed 6 bases, with 15 bases lying between them. The CDR3 sequence is CASSPGLPGAGELFF. CDR3 in DNA: TGTGCCAGCAGCCCTGGGCTTCCGGGGGCCGGGGAGCTGTTTTTT.

This clone was seen once. The chain has TRBV19 and TRBJ1-4; D is ambiguous. V dropped 3 bases and J dropped 7 bases, with 15 bases sitting between them. This CDR3 region has 15 residues. Germline V gives CDR1 LNHDA, CDR2 SQIVND (reference sequence). For the CDR3, the DNA is TGTGCCAGTAGTATGGAAGGTTTTGTAGGTGAAAAACTGTTTTTT. This encodes CASSMEGFVGEKLFF.

The rearrangement links TRBV19 to TRBJ1-1; D remains ambiguous. This CDR3 spans 13 amino acids. The ends were cut back, 5 bases at V and 1 base at J, with 8 bases in the middle. Germline V lookup: CDR1 LNHDA, CDR2 SQIVND (reference sequence). The CDR3 DNA sequence: TGTGCCAGTAGTTTGGTAGGGAACACTGAAGCTTTCTTT. Its protein product is CASSLVGNTEAFF.

The chain links TRBV30 to TRBJ1-2, with D possibly matching TRBD1 (6 bases). The V gene's germline CDR1 is GTSNPN and CDR2 SVGIG (reference sequence). The CDR3 sequence is 15 residues long. The V end was cut by 0 bases, the J end by 2 bases, with 13 bases between. As DNA, the CDR3 is TGTGCCTGGAGTGTACAGGGCGGCGGAAACTATGGCTACACCTTC. It translates to CAWSVQGGGNYGYTF. The whole variable domain, filled in from reference TRBV30 and TRBJ1-2, reads SQTIHQWPATLVQPVGSPLSLECTVEGTSNPNLYWYRQAAGRGLQLLFYSVGIGQISSEVPQNLSASRPQDRQFILSSKKLLLSDSGFYLCAWSVQGGGNYGYTFGSGTRLTVV.

V and J are TRBV5-6 and TRBJ1-2; tentatively, D is TRBD1 (6 bases). V dropped 0 bases and J dropped 3 bases, with 15 bases sitting between them. CDR1 is SGHDT and CDR2 is YYEEEE in the germline V gene. This CDR3 is built from 16 residues. The CDR3, as DNA: TGTGCCAGCAGCTTGGAAAAGGCCAGGGGACACTATGGCTACACCTTC. Encoded protein: CASSLEKARGHYGYTF.

The CDR3 protein is CASRGRGPLYGYTF. In DNA form, the CDR3 reads TGTGCCAGCAGGGGCCGGGGCCCTCTCTATGGCTACACCTTC. The chain combines TRBV27 with TRBJ1-2; D is possibly TRBD1 (5 bases). Germline CDR1 reads MNHEY; CDR2 reads SMNVEV (reference sequence). V gave up 6 bases and J gave up 4 bases, with 15 bases separating them. The CDR3 is made up of 14 amino acids.

The chain links TRBV7-9 to TRBJ2-3; no firm D call. The V end was cut by 4 bases, the J end by 1 base, with 15 bases between. CDR1 and CDR2 from the germline V gene are SEHNR and FQNEAQ (reference sequence). This CDR3 has 16 residues. For the CDR3, the DNA is TGTGCCAGCAGCTCAGACCGAGACTGGGGCACAGATACGCAGTATTTT. This translates into CASSSDRDWGTDTQYF.

The rearrangement uses TRBV7-9 and TRBJ1-2, with 12 nucleotides matching TRBD1. Germline CDR1 is SEHNR and CDR2 is FQNEAQ (reference sequence). The CDR3 extends over 15 amino acids. The junction had 5 bases not matched to a gene; V was cut back by 5 bases and J by 4 bases. CDR3 sequence reads: CASSTGTGGSYGYTF. The DNA for the CDR3 is TGTGCCAGCAGCACCGGGACAGGGGGCAGCTATGGCTACACCTTC.

The chain links TRBV9 to TRBJ2-3; D perhaps matches TRBD1 (6 bases). The germline V gene has CDR1 SGDLS and CDR2 YYNGEE. This CDR3 is 14 amino acids long. Trimming took 3 bases from V and 0 from J, leaving 8 bases between them. CDR3 nucleotides: TGTGCCAGCAGCGCCAGGGGTAGCACAGATACGCAGTATTTT. Translating gives CASSARGSTDTQYF.

V gene TRBV7-2 combines with J gene TRBJ1-2; a weak D match, TRBD1 (6 bases). The V end lost 2 bases, the J end lost 3 bases, and 16 bases lay between the germline ends. The CDR3 runs 16 residues. Germline assignment: CDR1 SGHTA and CDR2 FQGNSA. The CDR3 region is CASSLNLVAGDYGYTF. CDR3 in DNA: TGTGCCAGCAGCTTAAATCTGGTGGCAGGGGACTATGGCTACACCTTC.

This clone was detected a few times. The chain couples TRBV7-2 to TRBJ2-7; D is possibly TRBD2 (5 bases). This CDR3 has 11 residues. V lost 5 bases and J lost 6, with 8 bases in between. The germline V gene encodes CDR1 SGHTA and CDR2 FQGNSA. CDR3 residues: CASSPGIEQYF. The CDR3 nucleotides are TGTGCCAGCAGCCCCGGGATCGAGCAGTACTTC.

In its sample, this clone was seen once. The J gene is TRBJ2-2, the V gene TRBV4-3; TRBD1 matches 11 bases. This CDR3 comprises 16 residues. Germline V CDR1 and CDR2: LGHNA, YSLEER. V lost 4 bases and J lost 6; bases outside the gene matches: 7. CDR3 region: CASSLGQGVVAGELFF. CDR3 bases: TGCGCCAGCAGCCTGGGACAGGGGGTCGTAGCCGGGGAGCTGTTTTTT.

This clone came up a few times. The V call is TRBV13, the J call TRBJ2-7; D is unresolved. The CDR3 consists of 14 residues. V lost 4 bases to trimming and J lost 4 bases, with 14 bases between them. CDR1 is PRHDT, CDR2 FYEKMQ, per germline (reference sequence). CDR3: CASSSTADQYEQYF. The CDR3 coding sequence is TGTGCCAGCAGCTCCACAGCTGACCAATACGAGCAGTACTTC.